What follows are 18 T cell receptor beta chains derived from one specimen sequenced in a study of molecular identifiers for immune sequencing clone quantification. A single record per CDR3 protein comes from TCRdb applying MiXCR to the PCR reads. Counted here are hundreds of thousands of distinct CDR3 sequences, 25% occurring once; the ten biggest clones make up approximately 0.75%. The specimen sequenced was naive CD8+ T cells from blood, with Jurkat cell RNA spiked in. Subset indicated: FACS-sorted CD8+CD4-CCR7+CD45RA+ naive T cells. The source of these receptors is a human donor in good health. Some libraries in this study had Jurkat cell RNA spiked in.

This clonotype has just a few counts. The chain is built from TRBV19 and TRBJ1-5; D not resolved. This CDR3 is built from 17 residues. Germline lookup yields CDR1 LNHDA and CDR2 SQIVND (reference sequence). The V end was cut by 2 bases, the J end by 0 bases, with 14 bases between. The DNA of the CDR3 is TGTGCCAGTAGTATAATGGGTTGGTCCAGTAGCAATCAGCCCCAGCATTTT. It is translated as CASSIMGWSSSNQPQHF.

The rearrangement uses TRBV5-5 and TRBJ2-2; D possibly matches TRBD1 or TRBD2 (5 bases each). V lost 3 bases to trimming and J lost 3 bases, with 9 bases between them. The germline V gene has CDR1 SGHKS and CDR2 YYEKEE (reference sequence). This CDR3 spans 14 amino acids. The chain's CDR3 is CASSSGRDTGELFF. DNA of the CDR3: TGTGCCAGCAGCTCGGGACGCGACACCGGGGAGCTGTTTTTT.

Note on this clonotype: One end of the junction varies from germline; a read error may be responsible. The V call is TRBV19, the J call TRBJ1-4; 9 nucleotides match TRBD1. Germline loops: CDR1 LNHDA, CDR2 SQIVND (reference sequence). The CDR3 contains 18 residues. The CDR3 DNA reads TGTGCCAGTAGCCTACAGGGGGCTGCTTTGAGTGTTTATGAAGAACTGTTTTTT. Encoded protein: CASSLQGAALSVYEELFF.

Ten or more counts support this clonotype. V and J are TRBV27 and TRBJ2-7; TRBD1 matches 8 bases. This CDR3 region has 12 residues. CDR1 and CDR2 (germline): MNHEY, SMNVEV (reference sequence). J gave up 5 bases and V 5 bases, and 2 bases lay outside the gene matches. The CDR3 protein is CASSGDRNEQYF. DNA for the CDR3: TGTGCCAGCAGTGGGGACAGGAACGAGCAGTACTTC.

Many counts were recorded for this clonotype. J is TRBJ1-1 and V is TRBV19; 9 nucleotides line up with TRBD1. The CDR3 is made up of 15 amino acids. With V trimmed by 5 bases and J by 0 bases, 4 bases remained unmatched. The germline CDR1 and CDR2 sequences are LNHDA and SQIVND (reference sequence). CDR3 region: CASSARQGVNTEAFF. The CDR3 DNA follows: TGTGCCAGTAGTGCCCGACAGGGGGTGAACACTGAAGCTTTCTTT.

This clonotype was detected a few times. The chain has TRBV12-3 or TRBV12-4 and TRBJ1-1; D is uncertain. Trimming took 2 bases from V and 5 from J, leaving 12 bases between them. The CDR3 contains 14 residues. Here the CDR3 DNA reads TGTGCCAGCAGTTTAATTGGGGAATGGACTGAAGCTTTCTTT. Its protein product is CASSLIGEWTEAFF.

J is TRBJ2-1 and V is TRBV27; 7 bases fit TRBD1. In germline, CDR1 is MNHEY, CDR2 SMNVEV (reference sequence). The CDR3 is made up of 14 amino acids. Losses at the gene ends were 5 bases for V and 4 bases for J; bases not matched to a gene: 5. CDR3 amino acids: CASSPGTVYNEQFF. DNA for the CDR3: TGTGCCAGCAGTCCCGGGACAGTATACAATGAGCAGTTCTTC.

At least ten counts were recorded for this clonotype. The V call is TRBV7-3, the J call TRBJ2-2, with 10 bases that match TRBD2. This CDR3 has 18 residues. In germline, CDR1 is SGHTA, CDR2 FQGTGA. With 4 bases clipped from V and 3 bases from J, the junction kept 11 bases outside the gene matches. CDR3 residues: CASSSGASGSRYTGELFF. In nucleotides, the CDR3 is TGTGCCAGCAGCTCTGGGGCTAGCGGGAGTAGATACACCGGGGAGCTGTTTTTT.

The rearrangement joins TRBV19 to TRBJ1-5; D gene unclear. The CDR3 is made up of 12 amino acids. Germline V gene data show CDR1 as LNHDA and CDR2 as SQIVND (reference sequence). Trimming took 7 bases from V and 6 from J, leaving 10 bases between them. The CDR3 DNA sequence: TGTGCCAGTATGCAAGGGCTTCAGCCCCAGCATTTT. Protein sequence: CASMQGLQPQHF.

The genes are TRBV9 and TRBJ2-2; D ambiguous. This CDR3 comprises 13 residues. In germline, CDR1 is SGDLS, CDR2 YYNGEE. Trimming shortened V by 0 bases and J by 7 bases, and 7 bases separated the two germline ends. CDR3 loop: CASSVADIGELFF. The DNA for the CDR3 is TGTGCCAGCAGCGTAGCCGACATCGGGGAGCTGTTTTTT.

This chain uses TRBV3-1 with TRBJ1-2; D perhaps matches TRBD1 (5 bases). Trimming shortened V by 4 bases and J by 2 bases, and 17 bases separated the two germline ends. The V gene's germline CDR1 is LGHDT and CDR2 YNNKEL (reference sequence). The length of the CDR3 is 16 residues. CDR3 residues: CASSRGLDTNNYGYTF. The DNA for the CDR3 is TGTGCCAGCAGCCGCGGTTTGGACACTAACAACTATGGCTACACCTTC. The whole variable domain, remainder taken from reference TRBV3-1 and TRBJ1-2, is DTAVSQTPKYLVTQMGNDKSIKCEQNLGHDTMYWYKQDSKKFLKIMFSYNNKELIINETVPNRFSPKSPDKAHLNLHINSLELGDSAVYFCASSRGLDTNNYGYTFGSGTRLTVV.

A few counts support this clonotype. This chain joins TRBV5-6 and TRBJ2-1, with TRBD2 matching 8 bases. The V gene's germline CDR1 is SGHDT and CDR2 YYEEEE. The CDR3 contains 14 residues. V was clipped by 3 bases and J by 12 bases; unmatched bases: 11. The CDR3 coding sequence is TGTGCCAGCAGCTCGGAAGCGGGAGCTCGGTTGCAGTTCTTC. This codes for CASSSEAGARLQFF. Full variable domain (missing parts from reference TRBV5-6 and TRBJ2-1): DAGVTQSPTHLIKTRGQQVTLRCSPKSGHDTVSWYQQALGQGPQFIFQYYEEEERQRGNFPDRFSGHQFPNYSSELNVNALLLGDSALYLCASSSEAGARLQFFGPGTRLTVL.

This clonotype was recorded at least ten times. This chain links TRBV6-2 or TRBV6-3 with TRBJ2-3; D remains unclear. The V gene's germline CDR1 is MNHEY and CDR2 SVGEGT. Trimming left V 5 bases short and J 6 bases short, with 9 bases between. This CDR3 spans 12 amino acids. This CDR3 is CASSRLVDTQYF. CDR3 nucleotides: TGTGCCAGCAGTCGCCTCGTGGATACGCAGTATTTT.

The V gene is TRBV20-1, the J gene TRBJ2-7; 7 bases map to TRBD2. Germline V gene lookup returns CDR1 DFQATT and CDR2 SNEGSKA (reference sequence). After removal of 3 bases from V and 2 bases from J, the junction contained 13 bases not matched to a gene. The CDR3 is made up of 16 amino acids. CDR3 DNA: TGCAGTGCTAGTAATAGATACGGGGGGTTAACCTACGAGCAGTACTTC. Translation: CSASNRYGGLTYEQYF.

In this sample, this clonotype turned up a few times. The rearrangement links TRBV16 to TRBJ2-3; no firm D call. This CDR3 comprises 14 residues. Trimming pared 4 bases from V and 0 bases from J, leaving 8 bases between. The germline V gene has CDR1 KGHSY and CDR2 FQNENV. The chain's CDR3 is CASSPPHSTDTQYF. CDR3 nucleotide sequence: TGTGCCAGCAGCCCCCCACACAGCACAGATACGCAGTATTTT.

As concerns this clonotype: A much bigger clone sits one base away, suggesting this may be a read error. V usage is TRBV6-2 or TRBV6-3 and J usage is TRBJ1-1; D may be TRBD1 (6 bases). The CDR3 has 13 amino acids. V gave up 5 bases and J gave up 6 bases, with 13 bases separating them. Germline V gene lookup returns CDR1 MNHEY and CDR2 SVGEGT. DNA for the CDR3: TGTGCCAGCAGTCTGGGGGCTGCCCCTGAAGCTTTCTTT. This translates into CASSLGAAPEAFF.

The chain couples TRBV30 to TRBJ2-6, with D maybe TRBD1 (5 bases). This CDR3 spans 19 amino acids. The germline gives CDR1 GTSNPN, CDR2 SVGIG (reference sequence). V lost 0 bases to trimming and J lost 0 bases, with 18 bases between them. The CDR3 DNA sequence: TGTGCCTGGAGTGTACGGTTTGGGGCCCCGGTCTCTGGGGCCAACGTCCTGACTTTC. It encodes CAWSVRFGAPVSGANVLTF.

This clonotype came up many times. The V gene is TRBV4-3, the J gene TRBJ2-5, with 11 bases identical to TRBD2. The CDR3 consists of 16 residues. Germline lookup yields CDR1 LGHNA and CDR2 YSLEER. V lost 1 base, J lost 0 bases, and 1 base stayed unmatched. CDR3 DNA: TGCGCCAGCAGCCAAGGGACTAGCGGGCACCAAGAGACCCAGTACTTC. It translates to CASSQGTSGHQETQYF.